This is a list of T cell receptor beta chains from one sample in a study of blood T cell repertoires in COVID-19. Assay: immunoSEQ multiplex PCR; the TCRdb copy retains only in-frame clones and omits some. This table holds nearly 90,000 clones, roughly 88% found once. What was sequenced was peripheral blood. Source of these receptors: a young man with COVID-19, enrolled during active disease. Both conserved end residues are part of each CDR3. Each record gives: V gene, D gene, J gene, clone size, CDR3 protein, CDR3 DNA. The D gene is left open where the match is weak. Expanded clones get a size class; other rows say once, few or many, or leave the size out.

v_call: TRBV2; d_call: TRBD2; j_call: TRBJ2-1; clone_size: NA; cdr3_aa: CASSLAGAYNEQFF; cdr3_nt: TGTGCCAGCAGTCTAGCGGGGGCCTACAATGAGCAGTTCTTC
v_call: TRBV5-1; d_call: NA; j_call: TRBJ2-7; clone_size: NA; cdr3_aa: CASSSDSAPYEQYF; cdr3_nt: TGCGCCAGCAGCTCTGACAGTGCCCCCTACGAGCAGTACTTC
v_call: TRBV19; d_call: NA; j_call: TRBJ1-2; clone_size: NA; cdr3_aa: CASSIPGGAGSNYGYTF; cdr3_nt: TGTGCCAGTAGTATCCCCGGCGGGGCCGGCAGTAACTATGGCTACACCTTC
v_call: TRBV7-2; d_call: TRBD1; j_call: TRBJ1-5; clone_size: NA; cdr3_aa: CASSSRGHQPQHF; cdr3_nt: TGTGCCAGCAGCTCCAGGGGGCATCAGCCCCAGCATTTT
v_call: TRBV6-2/TRBV6-3; d_call: TRBD2; j_call: TRBJ2-7; clone_size: NA; cdr3_aa: CASSQRRLAGELEQYF; cdr3_nt: TGTGCCAGCAGTCAACGGAGGCTAGCGGGAGAGCTCGAGCAGTACTTC
v_call: TRBV28; d_call: TRBD2; j_call: TRBJ2-5; clone_size: NA; cdr3_aa: CASRREGGSETQYF; cdr3_nt: TGTGCCAGCAGGCGGGAGGGCGGGTCAGAGACCCAGTACTTC
v_call: TRBV14; d_call: TRBD2; j_call: TRBJ2-7; clone_size: NA; cdr3_aa: CASSPPGLAGAYEQYF; cdr3_nt: TGTGCCAGCAGCCCTCCGGGACTAGCGGGTGCCTACGAGCAGTACTTC
v_call: TRBV27; d_call: NA; j_call: TRBJ2-7; clone_size: NA; cdr3_aa: CASSLGTPVFYEQYF; cdr3_nt: TGTGCCAGCAGTTTAGGGACTCCCGTTTTTTACGAGCAGTACTTC
v_call: TRBV11-2; d_call: NA; j_call: TRBJ2-1; clone_size: NA; cdr3_aa: CASSLALGQGEQFF; cdr3_nt: TGTGCCAGCAGCTTAGCCCTAGGTCAGGGTGAGCAGTTCTTC
v_call: TRBV12-3/TRBV12-4; d_call: NA; j_call: TRBJ2-3; clone_size: few; cdr3_aa: CASGDWSTDTQYF; cdr3_nt: TGTGCCAGTGGAGACTGGAGCACAGATACGCAGTATTTT
v_call: TRBV10-3; d_call: TRBD1; j_call: TRBJ1-2; clone_size: NA; cdr3_aa: CAISEVGQGAEGYTF; cdr3_nt: TGTGCCATCAGTGAAGTGGGACAGGGGGCGGAGGGCTACACCTTC
v_call: TRBV19; d_call: NA; j_call: TRBJ1-6; clone_size: NA; cdr3_aa: CASSISTPERPLHF; cdr3_nt: TGTGCCAGTAGTATATCGACACCCGAACGACCCCTCCACTTT
v_call: TRBV4-3; d_call: TRBD2; j_call: TRBJ2-2; clone_size: NA; cdr3_aa: CASSRAGVRTGELFF; cdr3_nt: TGCGCCAGCAGCCGAGCGGGAGTGAGGACCGGGGAGCTGTTTTTT
v_call: TRBV5-1; d_call: TRBD1; j_call: TRBJ1-2; clone_size: NA; cdr3_aa: CASSYRTGNNYGYTF; cdr3_nt: TGCGCCAGCAGTTACCGGACAGGGAATAACTATGGCTACACCTTC
v_call: TRBV19; d_call: TRBD1; j_call: TRBJ1-2; clone_size: NA; cdr3_aa: CASLGTGNNYGYTF; cdr3_nt: TGTGCCAGCCTTGGGACAGGGAATAACTATGGCTACACCTTC
v_call: TRBV7-9; d_call: NA; j_call: TRBJ1-3; clone_size: NA; cdr3_aa: CASSAQGLGNTIYF; cdr3_nt: TGTGCCAGCAGCGCACAGGGTTTAGGAAACACCATATATTTT
v_call: TRBV28; d_call: TRBD2; j_call: TRBJ2-2; clone_size: NA; cdr3_aa: CASSLLAGRVGELFF; cdr3_nt: TGTGCCAGCAGTTTACTAGCGGGACGGGTCGGGGAGCTGTTTTTT
v_call: TRBV9; d_call: TRBD2; j_call: TRBJ2-7; clone_size: NA; cdr3_aa: CASSVGPSGSSYEQYF; cdr3_nt: TGTGCCAGCAGCGTAGGGCCTAGCGGGAGCTCCTACGAGCAGTACTTC
v_call: TRBV19; d_call: NA; j_call: TRBJ2-7; clone_size: NA; cdr3_aa: CASSVSDYYEQYF; cdr3_nt: TGTGCCAGTAGTGTCTCAGACTACTACGAGCAGTACTTC
v_call: TRBV27; d_call: NA; j_call: TRBJ1-1; clone_size: few; cdr3_aa: CASSSLIGGSTNTEAFF; cdr3_nt: TGTGCCAGCAGTTCTTTAATCGGGGGGTCAACCAACACTGAAGCTTTCTTT
v_call: TRBV28; d_call: NA; j_call: TRBJ2-3; clone_size: NA; cdr3_aa: CASSFWGQGTQYF; cdr3_nt: TGTGCCAGCAGTTTCTGGGGGCAGGGTACGCAGTATTTT
v_call: TRBV5-1; d_call: TRBD1; j_call: TRBJ2-7; clone_size: NA; cdr3_aa: CASSSGQGLSYEQYF; cdr3_nt: TGCGCCAGCAGCTCGGGACAGGGGCTCTCCTACGAGCAGTACTTC
v_call: TRBV5-4; d_call: TRBD2; j_call: TRBJ2-2; clone_size: NA; cdr3_aa: CASSPGLAGGAGELFF; cdr3_nt: TGTGCCAGCAGCCCGGGACTAGCGGGAGGGGCCGGGGAGCTGTTTTTT
v_call: TRBV10-3; d_call: NA; j_call: TRBJ2-1; clone_size: once; cdr3_aa: CAIRIRLENEQFF; cdr3_nt: TGTGCCATCAGGATTCGCCTAGAGAATGAGCAGTTCTTC
v_call: TRBV2; d_call: TRBD1; j_call: TRBJ2-7; clone_size: NA; cdr3_aa: CASSPRDRTYEQYF; cdr3_nt: TGTGCCAGCAGTCCTCGGGACAGAACCTACGAGCAGTACTTC
v_call: TRBV19; d_call: NA; j_call: TRBJ2-7; clone_size: NA; cdr3_aa: CASSLRESSYEQYF; cdr3_nt: TGTGCCAGTAGTCTTCGGGAGAGCTCCTACGAGCAGTACTTC
v_call: TRBV18; d_call: NA; j_call: TRBJ2-1; clone_size: NA; cdr3_aa: CASSPPGSLNSYNEQFF; cdr3_nt: TGTGCCAGCTCACCACCGGGCAGTTTAAACTCCTACAATGAGCAGTTCTTC
v_call: TRBV28; d_call: NA; j_call: TRBJ1-5; clone_size: NA; cdr3_aa: CASSENFNQPQHF; cdr3_nt: TGTGCCAGCAGTGAGAATTTCAATCAGCCCCAGCATTTT
v_call: TRBV5-1; d_call: NA; j_call: TRBJ1-1; clone_size: NA; cdr3_aa: CASSLYPPGYNTEAFF; cdr3_nt: TGCGCCAGCAGCTTGTACCCGCCAGGTTATAACACTGAAGCTTTCTTT
v_call: TRBV18; d_call: TRBD2; j_call: TRBJ2-3; clone_size: NA; cdr3_aa: CASAPGLEYTDTQYF; cdr3_nt: TGTGCCAGCGCCCCGGGACTAGAATACACAGATACGCAGTATTTT
v_call: TRBV7-2; d_call: NA; j_call: TRBJ1-6; clone_size: NA; cdr3_aa: CASSRDSSYNSPLHF; cdr3_nt: TGTGCCAGCAGCCGTGACAGCTCCTATAATTCACCCCTCCACTTT
v_call: TRBV19; d_call: NA; j_call: TRBJ2-7; clone_size: NA; cdr3_aa: CASRGSYEQYF; cdr3_nt: TGTGCCAGTCGGGGATCCTACGAGCAGTACTTC
v_call: TRBV11-2; d_call: NA; j_call: TRBJ1-1; clone_size: NA; cdr3_aa: CASSRGLNTEAFF; cdr3_nt: TGTGCCAGCAGCAGGGGCCTGAACACTGAAGCTTTCTTT
v_call: TRBV2; d_call: TRBD1; j_call: TRBJ2-2; clone_size: NA; cdr3_aa: CASRDRTGTGNTGELFF; cdr3_nt: TGTGCCAGCAGAGACAGGACCGGGACAGGGAACACCGGGGAGCTGTTTTTT
v_call: TRBV9; d_call: NA; j_call: TRBJ2-7; clone_size: NA; cdr3_aa: CASSVGIQGASSGEQYF; cdr3_nt: TGTGCCAGCAGCGTAGGAATACAGGGCGCGTCCTCAGGCGAGCAGTACTTC
v_call: TRBV3-1/TRBV3-2; d_call: TRBD1; j_call: TRBJ1-3; clone_size: NA; cdr3_aa: CASSPKSGQGAGNTIYF; cdr3_nt: TGTGCCAGCAGCCCAAAATCGGGACAGGGGGCGGGAAACACCATATATTTT
v_call: TRBV11-3; d_call: NA; j_call: TRBJ2-3; clone_size: NA; cdr3_aa: CASSARRGGTDTQYF; cdr3_nt: TGTGCCAGCAGCGCGCGGAGGGGCGGCACAGATACGCAGTATTTT
v_call: TRBV6-6; d_call: TRBD1; j_call: TRBJ2-3; clone_size: once; cdr3_aa: CASSYSDRGADTQYF; cdr3_nt: TGTGCCAGCAGTTACTCGGACAGGGGAGCAGATACGCAGTATTTT
v_call: TRBV18; d_call: TRBD1; j_call: TRBJ1-1; clone_size: NA; cdr3_aa: CASSPSGQMNTEAFF; cdr3_nt: TGTGCCAGCTCACCATCGGGACAGATGAACACTGAAGCTTTCTTT
v_call: TRBV19; d_call: TRBD1; j_call: TRBJ1-1; clone_size: NA; cdr3_aa: CASSIPTGRDTEAFF; cdr3_nt: TGTGCCAGTAGTATCCCGACAGGGCGAGACACTGAAGCTTTCTTT
v_call: TRBV4-3; d_call: NA; j_call: TRBJ1-1; clone_size: NA; cdr3_aa: CASSQVYRNTEAFF; cdr3_nt: TGCGCCAGCAGCCAAGTCTACCGTAACACTGAAGCTTTCTTT
v_call: TRBV24-1; d_call: NA; j_call: TRBJ2-1; clone_size: NA; cdr3_aa: CATSVVNEQFF; cdr3_nt: TGTGCCACCAGTGTAGTCAATGAGCAGTTCTTC
v_call: TRBV27; d_call: NA; j_call: TRBJ2-6; clone_size: NA; cdr3_aa: CASRGNWRSGANVLTF; cdr3_nt: TGTGCCAGCAGGGGCAACTGGCGCTCTGGGGCCAACGTCCTGACTTTC
v_call: TRBV5-5; d_call: TRBD2; j_call: TRBJ2-5; clone_size: NA; cdr3_aa: CASSFLAGSETQYF; cdr3_nt: TGTGCCAGCAGCTTCCTAGCGGGATCAGAGACCCAGTACTTC
v_call: TRBV6-4; d_call: NA; j_call: TRBJ1-5; clone_size: once; cdr3_aa: CASSPDTYSQPQHF; cdr3_nt: TGTGCCAGCAGCCCGGACACTTATAGTCAGCCCCAGCATTTT
v_call: TRBV19; d_call: TRBD1; j_call: TRBJ2-1; clone_size: NA; cdr3_aa: CASSPRDSHARNEQFF; cdr3_nt: TGTGCCAGTAGTCCTCGGGACAGCCACGCGCGCAATGAGCAGTTCTTC
v_call: TRBV28; d_call: TRBD2; j_call: TRBJ2-1; clone_size: NA; cdr3_aa: CASSSLPGLASFEEQFF; cdr3_nt: TGTGCCAGCAGTTCCCTCCCGGGACTAGCTTCGTTTGAGGAGCAGTTCTTC
v_call: TRBV7-9; d_call: TRBD1; j_call: TRBJ1-1; clone_size: NA; cdr3_aa: CASSWDRNTEAFF; cdr3_nt: TGTGCCAGCAGCTGGGACAGGAACACTGAAGCTTTCTTT
v_call: TRBV19; d_call: NA; j_call: TRBJ1-1; clone_size: NA; cdr3_aa: CASSMTMNTEAFF; cdr3_nt: TGTGCCAGTAGTATGACAATGAACACTGAAGCTTTCTTT
v_call: TRBV27; d_call: NA; j_call: TRBJ1-5; clone_size: NA; cdr3_aa: CASSLARLQPQHF; cdr3_nt: TGTGCCAGCAGTTTAGCGAGGCTGCAGCCCCAGCATTTT
v_call: TRBV13; d_call: NA; j_call: TRBJ1-3; clone_size: few; cdr3_aa: CASSHRVGGNTIYF; cdr3_nt: TGTGCCAGCAGCCACAGGGTTGGAGGAAACACCATATATTTT
v_call: TRBV7-2; d_call: NA; j_call: TRBJ2-1; clone_size: once; cdr3_aa: CASSSPRGSNEQFF; cdr3_nt: TGTGCCAGCAGCTCCCCTCGGGGAAGCAATGAGCAGTTCTTC
v_call: TRBV4-3; d_call: TRBD2; j_call: TRBJ2-5; clone_size: NA; cdr3_aa: CASSQTSGSQETQYF; cdr3_nt: TGCGCCAGCAGCCAAACCAGCGGGAGTCAAGAGACCCAGTACTTC
v_call: TRBV6-2/TRBV6-3; d_call: NA; j_call: TRBJ2-2; clone_size: NA; cdr3_aa: CASSYRRGTGELFF; cdr3_nt: TGTGCCAGCAGTTACCGACGGGGTACCGGGGAGCTGTTTTTT
v_call: TRBV5-6; d_call: TRBD1; j_call: TRBJ1-2; clone_size: NA; cdr3_aa: CASSPQGQAFYGYTF; cdr3_nt: TGTGCCAGCAGCCCTCAGGGACAGGCCTTCTATGGCTACACCTTC
v_call: TRBV27; d_call: NA; j_call: TRBJ2-7; clone_size: NA; cdr3_aa: CASSSTSSYEQYF; cdr3_nt: TGTGCCAGCAGTTCGACATCCTCCTACGAGCAGTACTTC
v_call: TRBV10-3; d_call: NA; j_call: TRBJ2-3; clone_size: NA; cdr3_aa: CAISGTGISTDTQYF; cdr3_nt: TGTGCCATCAGTGGCACAGGGATTAGCACAGATACGCAGTATTTT
v_call: TRBV19; d_call: NA; j_call: TRBJ1-1; clone_size: NA; cdr3_aa: CASSIVGQGYAEAFF; cdr3_nt: TGTGCCAGTAGTATAGTCGGGCAGGGGTACGCTGAAGCTTTCTTT
v_call: TRBV18; d_call: NA; j_call: TRBJ2-5; clone_size: NA; cdr3_aa: CASSPVWAGRQQETQYF; cdr3_nt: TGTGCCAGCTCACCGGTTTGGGCAGGGAGGCAGCAAGAGACCCAGTACTTC